A selection of T cell receptor beta chains follows, all from one sample in a study of cytomegalovirus exposure and HLA in healthy donors. Sequenced by immunoSEQ multiplex PCR; TCRdb stores in-frame clones only, minus some. This sample yields about 140,000 clones, of which 76% are seen a single time; approximately 2% belongs to the top ten. The material sequenced was PBMCs. Every receptor here comes from a man aged 35-49 years in good health and CMV-seronegative. The CDR3 runs from the conserved cysteine through the conserved F or W. The D gene is left open where the match is weak. The size entry is marked missing in some rows and otherwise reads once, few, many or a size class.

j_call,cdr3_length,d_call,clone_size,v_call,cdr3_nt,cdr3_aa
TRBJ2-2,15,TRBD1,.,TRBV30,TGTGCCTGGAGCCGGGACAGGGGATATACCGGGGAGCTGTTTTTT,CAWSRDRGYTGELFF
TRBJ2-6,17,TRBD1,.,TRBV19,TGTGCCAGTAGTACCGGGACAGGGTCTCCTGGGGCCAACGTCCTGACTTTC,CASSTGTGSPGANVLTF
TRBJ2-5,14,.,once,TRBV27,TGTGCCAGCAGTTTATCTGAACGCTCGCACATCCAGTACTTC,CASSLSERSHIQYF
TRBJ2-2,13,.,.,TRBV2,TGTGCCAGCAGTGGACTAAACACCGGGGAGCTGTTTTTT,CASSGLNTGELFF
TRBJ2-1,13,.,.,TRBV6-4,TGTGCCAGCAGTGACTCTAGCGAGGGCGAGCAGTTCTTC,CASSDSSEGEQFF
TRBJ1-2,16,TRBD1,.,TRBV7-9,TGTGCCAGCAGCTTAGGAAGGGACAGATTAAACTATGGCTACACCTTC,CASSLGRDRLNYGYTF
TRBJ2-5,16,TRBD2,.,TRBV5-1,TGCGCCAGCAGCCCTGGGGCGTCGGGACTAGAATCAAGGCAGTACTTC,CASSPGASGLESRQYF
TRBJ2-7,13,.,.,TRBV5-8,TGTGCCAGCAGCTTCGCCAGCTCCTACGAGCAGTACTTC,CASSFASSYEQYF
TRBJ2-7,15,.,.,TRBV7-7,TGTGCCAGCAGCTCCACCCCCGGCCCTCGGGACGAGCAGTACTTC,CASSSTPGPRDEQYF
TRBJ2-5,11,.,.,TRBV30,TGTGCCTGGAGTGCCGCGGAGACCCAGTACTTC,CAWSAAETQYF
TRBJ2-7,15,.,.,TRBV2,TGTGCCAGCAGTGAAGGTGTTACAGTTACCTACGAGCAGTACTTC,CASSEGVTVTYEQYF
TRBJ1-4,14,.,.,TRBV5-1,TGCGCCAGCAGCTCACAGGAAACGGATGAAAAGCTGTTTTTT,CASSSQETDEKLFF
TRBJ2-3,17,TRBD1,.,TRBV10-3,TGTGCCATCAGTGAGTCGATCGGGACAGGGACCACAGATACGCAGTATTTT,CAISESIGTGTTDTQYF
TRBJ1-1,12,.,.,TRBV30,TGTGCCTGGAGTGTACAGGGTCTGGGAGCTTTCTTT,CAWSVQGLGAFF
TRBJ1-4,13,.,.,TRBV5-1,TGCGCCAGCAGCTTGGGGGCGCCGGGGGAGATGTTTTTT,CASSLGAPGEMFF
TRBJ2-1,17,TRBD2,.,TRBV4-1,TGCGCCAGCAGCCTTACCCTAGCGGGGGCTCTTTTGAATGAGCAGTTCTTC,CASSLTLAGALLNEQFF
TRBJ1-1,14,.,few,TRBV7-9,TGTGCCAGCAGCTTAGACATCTCTAACACTGAAGCTTTCTTT,CASSLDISNTEAFF
TRBJ2-7,14,.,.,TRBV7-2,TGTGCCAGCAGCTTAGACAGCGGCACCTACGAGCAGTACTTC,CASSLDSGTYEQYF
TRBJ2-1,18,TRBD1,.,TRBV10-3,TGTGCCATCAGCCCCCGGGAGACAGGGGAGAGCTCCTACAATGAGCAGTTCTTC,CAISPRETGESSYNEQFF
TRBJ1-6,13,.,.,TRBV7-2,TGTGCCAGCAGCTTAGAACCCTCAGGCCGAGTCCACTTT,CASSLEPSGRVHF
TRBJ1-3,14,.,.,TRBV4-1,TGCGCCAGCAGCCAAGAAGGGGGTCGGAGCACCATATATTTT,CASSQEGGRSTIYF
TRBJ2-2,16,TRBD2,.,TRBV11-3,TGTGCCAGCAGCCCGAGGGCTAGCGGGAACGCCGGGGAGCTGTTTTTT,CASSPRASGNAGELFF
TRBJ2-1,15,TRBD2,.,TRBV6-4,TGTGCCAGCAGTGACGTTAGCGGGTCCTACAATGAGCAGTTCTTC,CASSDVSGSYNEQFF
TRBJ2-3,15,.,.,TRBV6-1,TGTGCCAGCAGTGTCGGTTTATTGCACACAGATACGCAGTATTTT,CASSVGLLHTDTQYF
TRBJ1-2,15,TRBD1,.,TRBV2,TGTGCCAGCAGCTCGAGCCCACAGGGGTCCTATGGCTACACCTTC,CASSSSPQGSYGYTF
TRBJ2-3,15,TRBD2,.,TRBV30,TGTGCCTGGCAGTCTTCTAGCGGGCGCACAGATACGCAGTATTTT,CAWQSSSGRTDTQYF
TRBJ2-2,15,TRBD2,.,TRBV5-4,TGTGCCAGCAGCCTTCCGGGACTAGCGGGCGGGGAGCTGTTTTTT,CASSLPGLAGGELFF
TRBJ1-2,12,.,.,TRBV10-1,TGCGCCAGCAGTGTGGGCTCTTATGGCTACACCTTC,CASSVGSYGYTF
TRBJ2-7,15,TRBD1,.,TRBV28,TGTGCCAGCAGTTACAGGGGGCAGAGGGCTTACGAGCAGTACTTC,CASSYRGQRAYEQYF
TRBJ2-7,14,TRBD2,.,TRBV27,TGTGCCAGCAGTTTTAGGGCGGGGGTTTACGAGCAGTACTTC,CASSFRAGVYEQYF
TRBJ2-2,16,.,.,TRBV4-2,TGTGCCAGCAGCCAGCAAGCGGGCTCGAACACCGGGGAGCTGTTTTTT,CASSQQAGSNTGELFF
TRBJ2-7,12,.,.,TRBV5-6,TGTGCCGGCTCCGGGGGGCACGGCGAGCAGTACTTC,CAGSGGHGEQYF
TRBJ2-7,13,.,once,TRBV7-9,TGTGCCAGCAGCTTTTCTAGCGTTGGCGAGCAGTACTTC,CASSFSSVGEQYF
TRBJ1-2,14,TRBD1,.,TRBV28,TGTGCCAGCAGTTTGGGGGACAGAAACTATGGCTACACCTTC,CASSLGDRNYGYTF
TRBJ1-1,13,.,.,TRBV30,TGTGCCTGGAGTGCAGCGGGAAACACTGAAGCTTTCTTT,CAWSAAGNTEAFF
TRBJ1-5,15,TRBD1,.,TRBV5-8,TGTGCCAGCAGCTTGGACAGGGGAAAGAGTCAGCCCCAGCATTTT,CASSLDRGKSQPQHF
TRBJ1-3,15,.,.,TRBV11-2,TGTGCCAGCAGGGGAAGGGGATCCGGTGGAAACACCATATATTTT,CASRGRGSGGNTIYF
TRBJ2-2,16,TRBD2,.,TRBV27,TGTGCCACCCAATCCTATAGCGGGAGTAACACCGGGGAGCTGTTTTTT,CATQSYSGSNTGELFF
TRBJ2-7,14,.,.,TRBV4-1,TGCGCCAGCAGCCAAGATGCGGCCGGATACGAGCAGTACTTC,CASSQDAAGYEQYF
TRBJ1-1,12,.,.,TRBV7-9,TGTGCCAGCAGCTTAGGAGGTCTTGAAGCTCTCTTT,CASSLGGLEALF
TRBJ2-2,15,.,.,TRBV10-3,TGTGCCATCAGTGAAGGGGTGGTGGGCACCGGGGAGCTGTTTTTT,CAISEGVVGTGELFF
TRBJ1-2,12,.,.,TRBV28,TGTGCCAGCAGTTTCGGGTCGGCACCGTACACCTTC,CASSFGSAPYTF
TRBJ2-3,16,TRBD2,.,TRBV6-1,TGTGCCAGCAGTGCGCGACTAGCGGGAGGGTTAGATACGCAGTATTTT,CASSARLAGGLDTQYF
TRBJ2-7,14,.,.,TRBV18,TGTGCCAGCTCACCACCGAACAGAAACTACGAGCAGTACTTC,CASSPPNRNYEQYF
TRBJ2-5,13,.,.,TRBV28,TGTGCCAGCAGTGGCGGGACTCGCGGGACCCAGTACTTC,CASSGGTRGTQYF
TRBJ2-5,13,.,.,TRBV11-1,TGTGCCAGCAGCTTATTGCTAGGAGAGACCCAGTACTTC,CASSLLLGETQYF
TRBJ2-3,14,.,few,TRBV19,TGTGCCAGTAGTCCGGGACTCAGCACAGATACGCAGTATTTT,CASSPGLSTDTQYF
TRBJ2-1,14,.,.,TRBV6-5,TGTGCCAGCCGTGTCATCGGCGGATACAATGAGCAGTTCTTC,CASRVIGGYNEQFF